This T cell receptor beta chain comes out of a study of blood T cell repertoires in COVID-19. On the study more broadly: COVID-19 samples, acute and convalescent, were from the United States, Italy and Spain. T cells, B-cell-depleted T cells, or PBMCs supplied cDNA or gDNA.

Clinical history reported by participants formed the basis on which cohorts were assigned. Germline V gene sequence: CDR1 MNHEY, CDR2 SVGAGI. This CDR3 contains 16 residues. Trimming removed 4 bases from V and 0 bases from J, with 15 bases in between. As originally analysed: From reference gene primer amplification, estimates of nucleated cell counts were derived. Repertoires were generated with immunoSEQ multiplex PCR, while TCRdb's copy carries only in-frame clones and drops some. The V and J calls and the clone size are those of that table, but D and trimming were determined from the DNA. Among roughly 430,000 clones listed, around 90% were seen once.

The receptor's source is a woman aged 40-49 years with acute COVID-19. The J gene is TRBJ1-2, the V gene TRBV6-5, with D maybe TRBD1 (5 bases). The sequenced sample was PBMCs or T cells enriched from blood (not recorded which). The CDR3 is CASSSLGGRTNYGYTF. The CDR3 DNA reads TGTGCCAGCAGTTCCCTGGGGGGGAGGACTAACTATGGCTACACCTTC.